The T cell receptor beta chain described here comes from a study of T cell responses to AZD1222 COVID-19 vaccine. This CDR3 contains 11 residues. Germline V CDR1 and CDR2: MNHEY, SVGAGI. V was clipped by 8 bases and J by 4 bases, with 8 bases between them. Some clones are missing from TCRdb's copy, which holds only in-frame ones; the method was immunoSEQ multiplex PCR. The top ten clones hold 15% to 20% of a sample with roughly 100,000 clones, 84% of them seen once. The sequencing here drew on peripheral blood, taken on day 0 of AZD1222 vaccination. The receptor was isolated from an adult in good health. This chain joins TRBV6-5 and TRBJ1-1, with a tentative D call TRBD1 (6 bases). DNA of the CDR3: TGTGCCAGCGCAGGGGTCACTGAAGCTTTCTTT. It specifies CASAGVTEAFF.